The present T cell receptor (beta chain) was sequenced within a study of spatial heterogeneity in lung cancer. Study-wide context: Consistent detection of more beta-chain than alpha-chain sequences was observed.

TCR cDNA molecules each carried a unique molecular identifier. TCRdb re-called the 5' RACE reads through MiXCR, storing one row per CDR3 protein. This sample yields 40,000 to 50,000 distinct CDR3 sequences, of which roughly 13% are seen a single time; 50% to 70% belongs to the top ten. Per the germline V gene, CDR1 is DFQATT and CDR2 is SNEGSKA (reference sequence). V was cut by 0 bases and J by 9 bases, with 15 bases left in between. CDR3 length: 13 amino acids. The sample holds many counts of this clonotype. Described time point: sample taken at primary tumor resection. Unsorted whole RNA samples from tumor, nontumor lung or frozen PBMC were sequenced. The donors comprised about 70 untreated early-stage non-small cell lung cancer patients.

The chain has TRBV20-1 and TRBJ2-7; D is possibly TRBD2 (5 bases). The clonotype originates from a male donor with early-stage non-small cell lung cancer. This specimen was PBMCs, taken at surgery. The CDR3 DNA sequence: TGCAGTGCTAGAGATACGTCGGGGAGCGGGCAGTACTTC. It specifies CSARDTSGSGQYF.